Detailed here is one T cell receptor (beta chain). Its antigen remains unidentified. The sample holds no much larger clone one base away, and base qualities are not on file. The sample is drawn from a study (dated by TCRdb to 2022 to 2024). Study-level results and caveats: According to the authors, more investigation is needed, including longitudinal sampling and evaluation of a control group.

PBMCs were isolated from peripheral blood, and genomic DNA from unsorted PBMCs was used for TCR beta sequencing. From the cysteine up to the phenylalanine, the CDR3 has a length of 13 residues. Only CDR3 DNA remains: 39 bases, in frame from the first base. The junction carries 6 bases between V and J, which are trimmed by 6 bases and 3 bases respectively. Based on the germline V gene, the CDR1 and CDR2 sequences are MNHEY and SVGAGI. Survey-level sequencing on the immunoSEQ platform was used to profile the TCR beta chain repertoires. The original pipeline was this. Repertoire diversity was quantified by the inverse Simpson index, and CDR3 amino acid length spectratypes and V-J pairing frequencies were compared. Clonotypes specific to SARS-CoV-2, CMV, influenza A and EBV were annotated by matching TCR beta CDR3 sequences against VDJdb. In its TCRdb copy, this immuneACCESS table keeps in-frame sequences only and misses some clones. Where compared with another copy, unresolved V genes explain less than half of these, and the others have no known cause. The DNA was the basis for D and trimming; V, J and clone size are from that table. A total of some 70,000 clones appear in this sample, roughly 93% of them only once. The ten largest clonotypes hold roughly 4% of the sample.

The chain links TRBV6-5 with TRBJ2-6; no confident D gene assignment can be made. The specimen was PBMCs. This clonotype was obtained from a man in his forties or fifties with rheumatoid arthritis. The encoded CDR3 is CASSLGGANVLTF. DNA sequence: TGTGCCAGCAGCTTGGGTGGGGCCAACGTCCTGACTTTC.